A selection of T cell receptor beta chains follows, all from one sample in a study of blood T cell repertoires in COVID-19. Method: immunoSEQ multiplex PCR; TCRdb's copy keeps in-frame clones and lacks some. The data contain roughly 180,000 clones, about 86% of them singletons. The specimen sequenced was peripheral blood. These receptors were taken from a woman aged 30 to 39 with active or convalescent COVID-19. CDR3s include the opening cysteine and the closing phenylalanine or tryptophan. A D gene is named only where the DNA matches it firmly. Clone size is stated in some rows and not others, as once, few, many or a class when expanded.

>.|TRBV5-1|.|TRBJ2-3
CASRQGPSTDTQYF
TGCGCCAGCCGCCAGGGGCCTAGCACAGATACGCAGTATTTT
>.|TRBV4-1|.|TRBJ1-5
CASSQTLDSPVWPQHF
TGCGCCAGCAGCCAGACCCTGGACAGTCCAGTATGGCCCCAGCATTTT
>.|TRBV29-1|TRBD1|TRBJ2-1
CSSHPKGAWNEQFF
TGCAGCTCCCACCCAAAGGGGGCATGGAATGAGCAGTTCTTC
>.|TRBV4-1|TRBD1|TRBJ1-2
CASSQGGGQGVYGYTF
TGCGCCAGCAGCCAAGGTGGAGGACAGGGGGTTTATGGCTACACCTTC
>.|TRBV13|.|TRBJ2-1
CASSLEVGANEQFF
TGTGCCAGCAGCTTAGAGGTGGGGGCCAATGAGCAGTTCTTC
>few|TRBV5-1|TRBD2|TRBJ2-5
CASSSYLAGAPQETQYF
TGCGCCAGCAGCTCGTATCTAGCGGGGGCGCCACAAGAGACCCAGTACTTC
>.|TRBV5-4|TRBD2|TRBJ2-3
CASSPKTSGVLSDTQYF
TGTGCCAGCAGCCCGAAAACTAGCGGGGTTTTGTCAGATACGCAGTATTTT
>.|TRBV30|.|TRBJ2-7
CAWSDRAGSYEQYF
TGTGCCTGGAGTGACAGGGCTGGTTCCTACGAGCAGTACTTC
>.|TRBV5-5|TRBD1|TRBJ1-2
CASSFFRDRGNGYTF
TGTGCCAGCAGCTTTTTCCGGGACAGGGGGAATGGCTACACCTTC
>.|TRBV5-1|.|TRBJ1-2
CASSWDLARGDSNYGYTF
TGCGCCAGCAGCTGGGACCTGGCCAGAGGGGACTCTAACTATGGCTACACCTTC
>.|TRBV4-1|.|TRBJ2-7
CASSQGQGISEQYF
TGCGCCAGCAGCCAAGGGCAGGGGATTAGCGAGCAGTACTTC
>few|TRBV9|.|TRBJ2-7
CASSVGTGSHEQYF
TGTGCCAGCAGCGTAGGAACAGGGAGCCACGAGCAGTACTTC
>.|TRBV10-1|.|TRBJ2-3
CASSESDTDTQYF
TGCGCCAGCAGTGAAAGCGATACAGATACGCAGTATTTT
>.|TRBV27|.|TRBJ2-1
CASSYGGVVNEQFF
TGTGCCAGCAGTTACGGGGGAGTAGTCAATGAGCAGTTCTTC
>.|TRBV7-7|.|TRBJ2-3
CASSFGAGRTDTQYF
TGTGCTAGCAGCTTTGGTGCGGGTCGCACAGATACGCAGTATTTT
>.|TRBV5-1|TRBD1|TRBJ2-1
CASSSDRGSYNEQFF
TGCGCCAGCAGCTCGGACAGGGGGTCCTACAATGAGCAGTTCTTC
>.|TRBV2|.|TRBJ2-2
CASRRDSYSGELFF
TGTGCCAGCAGGCGGGACAGTTATAGCGGGGAGCTGTTTTTT
>.|TRBV27|.|TRBJ1-2
CASSSGYSGASGYTF
TGTGCCAGCAGTTCTGGGTATTCAGGGGCTAGTGGCTACACCTTC